This TCR beta chain was retrieved from a study of T cell responses to AZD1222 COVID-19 vaccine. Turning to the study itself: Second doses that came at about 4 or about 12 weeks were put together. Regarding the study as a whole: Once two AZD1222 doses were given, Spike-specific TCR breadth and depth went up. Close to half of spike-specific TCRs reportedly recognize unmutated variant regions. Spike regions recognized by vaccine-associated CD4 TCRs spanned the protein, led by 160-218 and 743-854.

Trimming shortened V by 5 bases and J by 5 bases, and 10 bases separated the two germline ends. CDR1 and CDR2 from the germline V gene are LNHDA and SQIVND (reference sequence). This CDR3 comprises 13 residues. This clone has just a few counts. The antigen is undetermined. The protocol was immunoSEQ multiplex PCR, while the TCRdb copy is restricted to in-frame clones and leaves out a portion. The sample holds over 110,000 clones, 90% to 95% seen once. This receptor was identified in an adult in good health. V gene TRBV19 combines with J gene TRBJ1-5; no reliable D call. The input for sequencing was peripheral blood, taken on day 0 of AZD1222 vaccination. In DNA form, the CDR3 reads TGTGCCAGTAGTTCGGACGGGGATCAGCCCCAGCATTTT. Residues: CASSSDGDQPQHF.